Included here is one TCR beta chain sequence, with context. Its target is unknown. Time point described: persistent/refractory GD, antithyroid drugs over 5 years with positive TRAb. Generation of the TCR library employed RNA extracted from PBMCs. Roughly 9 milliliters of peripheral blood went into EDTA tubes. The data stem from a study of regulatory T cells in long-lasting Graves disease. Study details: Positivity for TSH receptor antibodies plus over 5 years of antithyroid drugs meant persistent Graves' disease. Study-wide results and caveats: A greater number of public clonotypes (approximately 2,500) was shared by persistent patients than by new patients (over 900). TRBV28 was favored in persistent disease, as were TRBJ1-2 and TRBJ2-5.

Arm-PCR of CDR3 regions and iRepertoire HTBI primers were used to build TCR beta libraries. TCRdb processed the multiplex PCR reads anew with MiXCR; each CDR3 protein has one entry. The sample has 350,000 to 500,000 distinct CDR3 sequences; around a fifth are singletons. Germline V CDR1 and CDR2: ENHRY, SYGVKD. The CDR3 runs to 15 residues. The V and J ends lost 3 bases and 2 bases respectively, with 10 bases between them. The sequencing here drew on peripheral blood mononuclear cells (PBMCs), taken when the disease was refractory, from a patient treated with antithyroid drugs. V usage is TRBV10-3 and J usage is TRBJ2-2; D may be TRBD1 (5 bases). The receptor was isolated from a female donor with Graves disease. The CDR3 is CAISDSGLNTGELFF. DNA of the CDR3: TGTGCCATCAGTGATTCAGGGTTAAACACCGGGGAGCTGTTTTTT.